This T cell receptor beta chain derives from a study of T-cell memory formation after mild COVID-19. V shed 6 bases and J 4 bases; nucleotides not matched to a gene: 14. This CDR3 comprises 17 residues. A note on this clonotype: The antigen is unknown.

Constant-segment-primed 5'RACE gave TCR alpha and TCR beta cDNA libraries with sample barcodes and UMIs. In TCRdb, the 5' RACE reads were re-called with MiXCR into one record per CDR3 protein. The table records more than 250,000 distinct CDR3 sequences, under 20% of them present only once. Study-wide findings and caveats: CD4+ contracting clones were mainly CM and EM; CD8+ ones, EMRA. Unconfirmed was the SARS-CoV-2 specificity of second-wave clones that peaked on day 37. Researchers found some responding clones in pre-infection memory, a sign that cross-reactive memory joined.

This TCR came from a man aged 18 to 35 who had mild COVID-19 (a few samples of this study predate the infection). Cell type and time point are not known. The sample comprised PBMCs or a T cell subset sorted from them (not recorded which). J is TRBJ2-1 and V is TRBV12-3 or TRBV12-4; TRBD1 aligns across 8 bases. The CDR3 spells CASRGTMDREGYNEQFF. The CDR3 DNA is TGTGCCAGCAGGGGAACCATGGACAGGGAAGGGTACAATGAGCAGTTCTTC.